The 19 T cell receptor beta chains presented below share a single source sample, sequenced in a study of T-cell reconstitution after alpha-beta-depleted transplantation in children. The TCRbeta library incorporated unique molecular identifiers. Each CDR3 protein is one row after TCRdb ran MiXCR on the PCR reads. The sample consists of approximately 88,000 distinct CDR3 sequences, 12% of them appearing once. The input for sequencing was PBMCs from the stem cell graft donor, taken from the stem cell graft. Receptors originate from a human donor who donated a stem cell graft to a child with inherited bone marrow failure.

In this sample, this clonotype turned up a few times. The chain uses TRBV15 and TRBJ1-1; D might be TRBD1 (5 bases). Per the germline V gene, CDR1 is LNHNV and CDR2 is YYDKDF (reference sequence). The CDR3 has 14 amino acids. V lost 6 bases and J 4 bases, leaving 15 bases between the germline ends. Written as DNA, the CDR3 is TGTGCCACCAGGCTTCGGGGGGATTCCACTGAAGCTTTCTTT. It codes for CATRLRGDSTEAFF. Variable domain in full (rest from reference TRBV15 and TRBJ1-1): DAMVIQNPRYQVTQFGKPVTLSCSQTLNHNVMYWYQQKSSQAPKLLFHYYDKDFNNEADTPDNFQSRRPNTSFCFLDIRSPGLGDTAMYLCATRLRGDSTEAFFGQGTRLTVV.

The sample holds many counts of this clonotype. The V gene is TRBV20-1, the J gene TRBJ2-6; D remains ambiguous. This CDR3 is 15 amino acids long. In germline, CDR1 is DFQATT, CDR2 SNEGSKA (reference sequence). V lost 2 bases, J lost 0 bases, and 8 bases lay in between. As DNA, the CDR3 is TGCAGTGCTAGAACCGGAAACTCTGGGGCCAACGTCCTGACTTTC. It codes for CSARTGNSGANVLTF.

In its sample, this clonotype was seen many times. The CDR3 DNA follows: TGTGCCAGCAGCTACGGGACAGGGGGGCGTCAGCCCCAGCATTTT. This encodes CASSYGTGGRQPQHF. J is TRBJ1-5 and V is TRBV7-2; 11 bases are a match to TRBD1. The CDR3 has 15 amino acids. Losses at the gene ends were 4 bases for V and 6 bases for J; bases not matched to a gene: 5. The germline CDR1 and CDR2 sequences are SGHTA and FQGNSA.

This clonotype was found many times. The gene calls are TRBV5-1 and TRBJ2-2; 12 bases are a match to TRBD1. In germline, CDR1 is SGHRS, CDR2 YFSETQ. CDR3 length: 15 residues. The junction had 5 bases not matched to a gene; V was cut back by 4 bases and J by 7 bases. DNA for the CDR3: TGCGCCAGCAGCCGGGGACAGGGGGCTTACGGGGAGCTGTTTTTT. Protein: CASSRGQGAYGELFF.

This clonotype was observed at least ten times. This sequence joins TRBV3-1 and TRBJ2-1, with TRBD2 identical over 8 bases. Germline-derived CDR1 and CDR2 are LGHDT and YNNKEL (reference sequence). With V trimmed by 7 bases and J by 9 bases, 14 bases remained unmatched. The CDR3 runs 15 residues. CDR3 region: CASTPGPAGAGEQFF. The CDR3 nucleotides read TGTGCCAGCACCCCAGGGCCAGCGGGAGCGGGTGAGCAGTTCTTC.

A few counts support this clonotype. This chain links TRBV3-1 with TRBJ2-7; D may be TRBD2 (5 bases). This CDR3 is 13 amino acids long. The V gene's germline CDR1 is LGHDT and CDR2 YNNKEL (reference sequence). V lost 1 base and J lost 11, with 15 bases in between. As DNA, the CDR3 is TGTGCCAGCAGCCAAGTCGCGACCTCCGGGGAGTACTTC. Protein product: CASSQVATSGEYF.

The sample holds many counts of this clonotype. The chain employs TRBV6-1 and TRBJ1-5, with a possible D match to TRBD1 (5 bases). V was trimmed by 6 bases and J by 5 bases, leaving 20 bases between them. The CDR3 is 16 residues long. From germline, CDR1 is MNHNS and CDR2 SASEGT. The CDR3: CASSPSITLGDQPQHF. The CDR3 nucleotides are TGTGCCAGCAGCCCGTCGATTACCTTAGGGGATCAGCCCCAGCATTTT.

This clonotype appeared many times. V gene TRBV20-1 combines with J gene TRBJ2-2, with D uncertain. The CDR3 contains 15 residues. Germline CDR1 DFQATT, CDR2 SNEGSKA (reference sequence). V lost 3 bases to trimming and J lost 5 bases, with 16 bases between them. The CDR3 region is CSASGLSLNTGELFF. In nucleotides, the CDR3 is TGCAGTGCTAGCGGGCTATCCCTGAATACCGGGGAGCTGTTTTTT.

This clonotype was detected many times. The chain has TRBV6-5 and TRBJ1-2; TRBD1 might be the D (5 bases). Deletions cut 0 bases from V and 4 bases from J, with 9 bases between. The CDR3 runs 14 residues. Germline values: CDR1 MNHEY, CDR2 SVGAGI. The CDR3 sequence is CASSYSTVSYGYTF. DNA of the CDR3: TGTGCCAGCAGTTACTCGACAGTTTCCTATGGCTACACCTTC.

This clonotype was seen many times. The V and J genes are TRBV23-1 and TRBJ2-5; 11 bases fit TRBD2. TRBV23-1 carries the ORF label, with uncertain function. V dropped 7 bases and J dropped 5; count of bases not matched to a gene: 12. This CDR3 has 16 residues. The CDR3 reads CASTWLASGRRETQYF. CDR3 sequence (DNA): TGCGCCAGCACTTGGTTGGCTAGCGGGAGGCGGGAGACCCAGTACTTC.

This clonotype was seen many times. The chain carries TRBV5-1 and TRBJ2-2, with D maybe TRBD2 (5 bases). The CDR3 totals 15 residues. The germline V gene encodes CDR1 SGHRS and CDR2 YFSETQ. V was cut by 0 bases and J by 6 bases, with 12 bases left in between. Here the CDR3 reads CASSLAVGSPGELFF. The CDR3 nucleotides are TGCGCCAGCAGCTTGGCTGTGGGGAGTCCCGGGGAGCTGTTTTTT.

In this sample, this clonotype turned up a few times. The chain is built from TRBV7-9 and TRBJ2-1, with 9 bases that match TRBD2. Per the germline V gene, CDR1 is SEHNR and CDR2 is FQNEAQ (reference sequence). This CDR3 is built from 15 residues. V shed 4 bases and J 2 bases; nucleotides not matched to a gene: 3. The CDR3 protein is CASSSLAGTYNEQFF. The CDR3 DNA reads as TGTGCCAGCAGCTCCCTAGCGGGGACCTACAATGAGCAGTTCTTC.

This clonotype was found many times. The chain uses TRBV4-3 and TRBJ1-3; the match to TRBD1 covers 7 bases. The V segment lost 3 bases and the J segment 8 bases; nucleotides outside the gene matches: 13. The CDR3 has 16 residues. CDR1 is LGHNA, CDR2 YSLEER, per germline. DNA for the CDR3: TGCGCCAGCAGCCAGAAAAGACAGGGTGGTGCGGACACCATATATTTT. Amino acid sequence: CASSQKRQGGADTIYF.

This clonotype was detected ten times or more. The V call is TRBV4-3, the J call TRBJ2-7, with unresolved D. Germline-derived CDR1 and CDR2 are LGHNA and YSLEER. The CDR3 has 14 amino acids. V lost 0 bases and J 5 bases, leaving 11 bases between the germline ends. The CDR3 DNA reads TGCGCCAGCAGCCAAGAGGCCCTTTCGAACGAGCAGTACTTC. Encoded protein: CASSQEALSNEQYF.

This chain links TRBV12-3 or TRBV12-4 with TRBJ2-5; 8 nucleotides agree with TRBD1. The CDR3 consists of 12 residues. The V gene end was trimmed by 7 bases and the J gene end by 5 bases; junction bases not matched to a gene: 3. CDR3 coding DNA: TGTGCCAGCATGGACAGGGCGGAGACCCAGTACTTC. This translates into CASMDRAETQYF.

This clonotype was seen a few times. The V call is TRBV7-9, the J call TRBJ1-1; tentative D call: TRBD1 (6 bases). The CDR3 has 15 amino acids. Germline V gene sequence: CDR1 SEHNR, CDR2 FQNEAQ (reference sequence). Trimming took 3 bases from V and 3 from J, leaving 14 bases between them. The CDR3 sequence is CASSFGTPMHTEAFF. The CDR3 nucleotides are TGTGCCAGCAGCTTCGGGACACCCATGCACACTGAAGCTTTCTTT.

This clonotype was counted ten times or more. This chain connects TRBV3-1 to TRBJ1-3, with D hard to call. The CDR3 is 14 amino acids. The germline V and J ends were trimmed by 0 bases and 4 bases, with 7 bases remaining between them. CDR1 and CDR2 from the germline V gene are LGHDT and YNNKEL (reference sequence). CDR3 sequence (DNA): TGTGCCAGCAGCCAAGAAGGGAAAGGAAACACCATATATTTT. This gives the protein CASSQEGKGNTIYF.

This clonotype appeared many times. V usage is TRBV4-2 and J usage is TRBJ2-2; D remains unclear. V shed 2 bases and J shed 5 bases, with 6 bases lying between them. The CDR3 is 13 residues long. Germline assignment: CDR1 LGHNA and CDR2 YNFKEQ. The CDR3 loop is CASSQTGTGELFF. Here the CDR3 DNA reads TGTGCCAGCAGCCAAACCGGGACCGGGGAGCTGTTTTTT.

This clonotype was detected a few times. The chain couples TRBV6-2 or TRBV6-3 to TRBJ2-2; D not certain. This CDR3 is built from 16 residues. Germline lookup yields CDR1 MNHEY and CDR2 SVGEGT. Trimming cost V 0 bases and J 0 bases, with 8 bases left between them. CDR3 nucleotide sequence: TGTGCCAGCAGTTACTCGACACAGTCGAACACCGGGGAGCTGTTTTTT. Translation: CASSYSTQSNTGELFF.